A selection of T cell receptor beta chains follows, all from one sample in a study of cytomegalovirus exposure and HLA in healthy donors. The protocol was immunoSEQ multiplex PCR, while the TCRdb copy is restricted to in-frame clones and leaves out a portion. The data hold roughly 130,000 clones, with about 80% observed a single time. The material sequenced was PBMCs. The source is a young man in good health and CMV-seronegative. The CDR3 runs from the conserved cysteine through the conserved F or W. The D gene is left open where the match is weak. Clone size is not always given. Where it is, it says once, few, many or a class for expanded clones.

V gene	D gene	J gene	CDR3 length	clone size	CDR3 DNA	CDR3 protein
TRBV12-5	NA	TRBJ2-1	12	NA	TGTGCTAGTGGTTTGTCGGGGGATGAGCAGTTCTTC	CASGLSGDEQFF
TRBV11-3	TRBD1	TRBJ2-2	15	NA	TGTGCCAGCAGCTCGGACAGGGAGAACACCGGGGAGCTGTTTTTT	CASSSDRENTGELFF
TRBV9	NA	TRBJ2-3	13	NA	TGTGCCAGCAGCGGGGACTCCACAGATACGCAGTATTTT	CASSGDSTDTQYF
TRBV5-1	NA	TRBJ2-1	18	NA	TGCGCCAGCAGCTTGGATTCAACACGGAGGGCCTCCTACAATGAGCAGTTCTTC	CASSLDSTRRASYNEQFF
TRBV6-5	TRBD2	TRBJ2-3	15	few	TGTGCCAGCAGTTACCTAGCGGAGGGCACAGATACGCAGTATTTT	CASSYLAEGTDTQYF
TRBV30	NA	TRBJ2-5	13	NA	TGTGCCTGGAGTGTAAGACGGCGGGAGACCCAGTACTTC	CAWSVRRRETQYF
TRBV27	TRBD2	TRBJ2-3	15	NA	TGTGCCAGCAGTTACATTCGGGGGGGGGCAGATACGCAGTATTTT	CASSYIRGGADTQYF
TRBV27	TRBD2	TRBJ2-4	21	NA	TGTGCCAGCAGTTTATGGGCGTTAACTAGCGGGAGCTCGACGGCCAAAAACATTCAGTACTTC	CASSLWALTSGSSTAKNIQYF
TRBV18	TRBD1	TRBJ1-4	18	once	TGTGCCAGCTCACCCCGGGACAGGGGGCTCCCCAGCCTTGAAAAACTGTTTTTT	CASSPRDRGLPSLEKLFF
TRBV7-6	TRBD2	TRBJ2-3	16	NA	TGTGCCAGCAGCTTATCTCCTAGCGGGGTCGCGGGTACGCAGTATTTT	CASSLSPSGVAGTQYF
TRBV18	TRBD1	TRBJ2-3	16	NA	TGTGCCAGCTCAAAGGACAGGGTAAAAAACACAGATACGCAGTATTTT	CASSKDRVKNTDTQYF
TRBV29-1	NA	TRBJ2-6	13	once	TGCAGCGCCGGAGCTTCCGGGGCCAACGTCCTGACTTTC	CSAGASGANVLTF
TRBV4-1	TRBD1	TRBJ2-1	20	NA	TGCGCCAGCAGCCAAGCGTCAGTCCAACAGGGGGCGAAACCTTACAATGAGCAGTTCTTC	CASSQASVQQGAKPYNEQFF
TRBV5-1	NA	TRBJ1-6	13	NA	TGCGCCAGCAGCCCCGACTCCGGTTCGGACCTCCACTTT	CASSPDSGSDLHF
TRBV13	NA	TRBJ2-4	13	many	TGTGCCACCCCTTCCGGTAGCAAAAACATTCAGTACTTC	CATPSGSKNIQYF
TRBV6-5	TRBD2	TRBJ2-7	15	NA	TGTGCCAGCAGCCACCGGGCGGGAGGGCCCTACGAGCAGTACTTC	CASSHRAGGPYEQYF
TRBV7-9	TRBD1	TRBJ2-5	15	NA	TGTGCCAGCAGCTTATGGACAGGGGGCCTGGAGACCCAGTACTTC	CASSLWTGGLETQYF
TRBV7-2	NA	TRBJ1-1	19	NA	TGTGCCAGCAGCGTAGGACTCAGGGGAACGGACTGGGGTAAGACTGAAGCTTTCTTT	CASSVGLRGTDWGKTEAFF
TRBV5-1	NA	TRBJ1-2	13	few	TGCGCCAGCAGCTTGGGAGGTGACTGCGGCTACACCTTC	CASSLGGDCGYTF
TRBV7-2	TRBD2	TRBJ2-5	15	NA	TGTGCCAGCAGCTTGGGCGGGAGTCAGGTGGAGACCCAGTACTTC	CASSLGGSQVETQYF
TRBV5-4	NA	TRBJ1-2	13	few	TGTGCCAGCAGCTTGCGAGAAGCCTATGGCTACACCTTC	CASSLREAYGYTF
TRBV19	TRBD2	TRBJ2-7	18	few	TGTGCCAGTAGTATGGGCAGGACTAGCGGTTCTAGCTCCTACGAGCAGTACTTC	CASSMGRTSGSSSYEQYF
TRBV28	TRBD1	TRBJ1-4	18	NA	TGTGCCAGCAGTCCTTTTTCCGGGACAGGGGAGCTCAGTGAAAAACTGTTTTTT	CASSPFSGTGELSEKLFF
TRBV19	TRBD1	TRBJ2-2	14	once	TGTGCCAGTAGTAGAGGGGGCGACACCGGGGAGCTGTTTTTT	CASSRGGDTGELFF
TRBV14	TRBD1	TRBJ1-1	15	NA	TGTGCCAGCAGCCAAGGCGACAGGGGGAACACTGAAGCTTTCTTT	CASSQGDRGNTEAFF
TRBV28	TRBD1	TRBJ2-7	12	few	TGTGCCAGCAGCACAGGGGGCTACGAGCAGTACTTC	CASSTGGYEQYF
TRBV27	TRBD2	TRBJ2-3	14	NA	TGTGCCAGCAGGGGACTAGCGGGAGCCCATGTGCAGTATTTT	CASRGLAGAHVQYF
TRBV28	TRBD1	TRBJ2-1	15	NA	TGTGCCAGCAGTACTCGGGACAGGGGATCAGATGAGCAGTTCTTC	CASSTRDRGSDEQFF
TRBV9	NA	TRBJ2-3	15	NA	TGTGCCAGCAGCCCTCCCCAGGAATTCACAGATACGCAGTATTTT	CASSPPQEFTDTQYF
TRBV7-2	TRBD2	TRBJ2-1	16	NA	TGTGCCAGCAGCCCAGTACTAGCGGGAGCTTACAATGAGCAGTTCTTC	CASSPVLAGAYNEQFF
TRBV18	NA	TRBJ1-2	16	once	TGTGCCAGCTCACCACCGGAGGGGCGGCATATCCGCGGCTACACCTTC	CASSPPEGRHIRGYTF
TRBV18	NA	TRBJ2-5	14	NA	TGTGCCAGCTCACCACCGACAGGTGCTGAGACCCAGTACTTC	CASSPPTGAETQYF
TRBV18	NA	TRBJ1-1	13	NA	TGTGCCAGCACTATAGACAGGAACACTGAAGCTTTCTTT	CASTIDRNTEAFF
TRBV9	TRBD1	TRBJ2-7	15	NA	TGTGCCAGCAGCGTAGAAGGGACAGGCACCAACGAGCAGTACTTC	CASSVEGTGTNEQYF
TRBV13	NA	TRBJ1-2	13	NA	TGTGCCAGCAGCCTGGGCGTTAAGTATGGCTACACCTTC	CASSLGVKYGYTF
TRBV30	NA	TRBJ1-2	15	few	TGTGCCTGGAATCCGACGGATAAGACAGTCTATGGCTACACCTTC	CAWNPTDKTVYGYTF
TRBV28	TRBD1	TRBJ2-1	15	NA	TGTGCCAGCAGCCCCCAGGGGGTATCCTACAATGAGCAGTTCTTC	CASSPQGVSYNEQFF
TRBV19	TRBD2	TRBJ2-7	14	NA	TGTGCCAGTAGAACTAGCGATTGGAACTACGAGCAGTACTTC	CASRTSDWNYEQYF
TRBV4-1	TRBD1	TRBJ1-2	17	few	TGCGCCAGCAGCCAAGGGATCGGGACAGGGGACATTTTAGACTACACCTTC	CASSQGIGTGDILDYTF
TRBV27	NA	TRBJ1-2	14	NA	TGTGCCAGCGGAGGGGCATCTGTTAACTATGGCTACACCTTC	CASGGASVNYGYTF
TRBV14	NA	TRBJ2-3	17	NA	TGTGCCAGCAGCGAGAACTTTTGGGAGCTAAGCACAGATACGCAGTATTTT	CASSENFWELSTDTQYF
TRBV27	TRBD1	TRBJ1-4	14	NA	TGTGCCAGCAGTCCCCTCCGACAGGGTGATGAACTGTTTTTT	CASSPLRQGDELFF
TRBV4-3	TRBD2	TRBJ2-7	15	NA	TGCGCCAGCAGCCAAGGTTTAGCGGGCGCCTACGAGCAGTACTTC	CASSQGLAGAYEQYF
TRBV27	TRBD2	TRBJ2-7	16	NA	TGTGCCAGCAGTTTTTTCCGGACTAGCGGGACCTACGAGCAGTACTTC	CASSFFRTSGTYEQYF
TRBV11-3	TRBD2	TRBJ2-3	18	NA	TGTGCCAGCAGCCCTACCTCCGGACTAGCGGGAAACACAGATACGCAGTATTTT	CASSPTSGLAGNTDTQYF
TRBV7-9	NA	TRBJ1-1	16	once	TGTGCCAGCAGCTTAGGAGCGTCACTGACGAGGACTGAAGCTTTCTTT	CASSLGASLTRTEAFF